The text below deals with one TCR beta chain. This record belongs to a study of blood T cell repertoires in COVID-19. Study details: Samples came from the United States, Italy and Spain, spanning acute and convalescent COVID-19.

The germline V gene encodes CDR1 SNHLY and CDR2 FYNNEI. The CDR3 spans 13 residues. Trimming cost V 4 bases and J 1 base, with 7 bases left between them. In the authors' methods: For nucleated cells, counts were estimated from reference gene primer amplification. The table came from immunoSEQ multiplex PCR; TCRdb's copy has only in-frame clones and leaves some out. V and J calls and clone size are those listed in that table; D and trimming were worked out from the DNA. The table has about 290,000 clones, 75% to 90% seen once. Residents of about two dozen US areas, aged roughly 18 to 89 years, made up the participants.

Sequencing was done on a sample of PBMCs or T cells enriched from blood (not recorded which). This chain joins TRBV2 and TRBJ1-1, with unresolved D. The receptor's source is a woman between 40 and 55 years old who had recovered from COVID-19. The CDR3 coding sequence is TGTGCCAGCAGTGGACAAGCGAACACTGAAGCTTTCTTT. The encoded protein is CASSGQANTEAFF.